This T cell receptor beta chain was retrieved from a study of cytomegalovirus exposure and HLA in healthy donors. The study's findings and limits: Several of the most significant clusters appeared linked to common viral pathogens, based on a later analysis. Productive rates of about 90% or about 30% were seen for most TCR beta V segments in an earlier analysis. A missense DCLRE1C variant was associated with V- and J-gene trimming of TCR beta chains in a later analysis, and an independent cohort replicated the association.

As concerns this clone: Its specificity is unknown.

60 Vbeta and 13 Jbeta primers were used in PCR. Only in-frame clones appear in the TCRdb table, and some are missing; sequencing was by immunoSEQ multiplex PCR. The sample contains about 190,000 clones, 65% to 85% of which appear only once. Donors had nominal health at sampling but likely had unrecorded immune exposures. The V end was cut by 5 bases, the J end by 5 bases, with 15 bases between. CDR1 is SGHTA and CDR2 is FQGTGA in the germline V gene. This CDR3 contains 14 residues. The clonotype was recovered from a man between 45 and 60 years old in good health and CMV-seronegative. Specimen: PBMCs. The genes are TRBV7-3 and TRBJ2-5; D might be TRBD2 (6 bases). The CDR3 DNA is TGTGCCAGCAGCAACCAGGGCGGAGGGGAGACCCAGTACTTC. This sequence encodes CASSNQGGGETQYF.